This T cell receptor (beta chain) was recovered during a study of neoadjuvant nivolumab and ipilimumab in lung cancer. Looking at the study overall: Patients got nivolumab 3 mg/kg on days 1, 15 and 29; combination added ipilimumab 1 mg/kg day 1.

Germline V lookup: CDR1 LGHNA, CDR2 YSLEER. The CDR3 covers 19 residues. V dropped 2 bases and J dropped 2; count of bases not matched to a gene: 12. Sequencing used immunoSEQ multiplex PCR; TCRdb keeps in-frame clones, though not all of them. This sample has over a thousand clones; 70% to 85% occur once, and the top ten carry over 5.5%. The source is an adult with non-small cell lung cancer. The chain carries TRBV4-3 and TRBJ1-3; 10 bases are a match to TRBD1. The sequencing used adjacent normal lung tissue, collected after neoadjuvant nivolumab, alone or with ipilimumab, at or shortly before surgery. This CDR3 is CASSQQLFIGQGAGNTIYF. CDR3 nucleotide sequence: TGCGCCAGCAGCCAACAATTGTTTATCGGACAGGGGGCTGGAAACACCATATATTTT.